This TCR beta chain was retrieved from a study of T-cell memory formation after mild COVID-19. Constant-segment primers served in 5'RACE that generated TCR alpha and TCR beta cDNA libraries bearing sample barcodes and UMIs. TCRdb called the 5' RACE reads again in MiXCR, with one record for every CDR3 protein. The sample lists about 390,000 distinct CDR3 sequences, about a sixth occurring once. This clonotype appeared a few times. The antigen is unknown. General observations from the study: Pre-infection memory carried some responding clones, suggesting that cross-reactive memory joined. Day 15 to 85 contractors were CD4/CD8 balanced; later expanders leaned CD4+.

The V gene lost 4 bases and the J gene lost 5 bases, with 18 bases spanning the gap. This CDR3 region has 16 residues. CDR1 is SGHKS and CDR2 is YYEKEE in the germline V gene (reference sequence). The specimen was PBMCs or a T cell subset sorted from them (not recorded which). The rearrangement joins TRBV5-5 to TRBJ2-2; possible D gene TRBD2, 6 bases. This sequence was found in a man younger than 35 who had mild COVID-19 (a few samples of this study predate the infection). Cell type and time point are not known. In DNA form, the CDR3 reads TGTGCCAGCAGCCGCGCGGGGACGGCGGGGACCGGGGAGCTGTTTTTT. Residues: CASSRAGTAGTGELFF. The full variable domain, its missing parts supplied by reference TRBV5-5 and TRBJ2-2, is DAGVTQSPTHLIKTRGQQVTLRCSPISGHKSVSWYQQVLGQGPQFIFQYYEKEERGRGNFPDRFSARQFPNYSSELNVNALLLGDSALYLCASSRAGTAGTGELFFGEGSRLTVL.